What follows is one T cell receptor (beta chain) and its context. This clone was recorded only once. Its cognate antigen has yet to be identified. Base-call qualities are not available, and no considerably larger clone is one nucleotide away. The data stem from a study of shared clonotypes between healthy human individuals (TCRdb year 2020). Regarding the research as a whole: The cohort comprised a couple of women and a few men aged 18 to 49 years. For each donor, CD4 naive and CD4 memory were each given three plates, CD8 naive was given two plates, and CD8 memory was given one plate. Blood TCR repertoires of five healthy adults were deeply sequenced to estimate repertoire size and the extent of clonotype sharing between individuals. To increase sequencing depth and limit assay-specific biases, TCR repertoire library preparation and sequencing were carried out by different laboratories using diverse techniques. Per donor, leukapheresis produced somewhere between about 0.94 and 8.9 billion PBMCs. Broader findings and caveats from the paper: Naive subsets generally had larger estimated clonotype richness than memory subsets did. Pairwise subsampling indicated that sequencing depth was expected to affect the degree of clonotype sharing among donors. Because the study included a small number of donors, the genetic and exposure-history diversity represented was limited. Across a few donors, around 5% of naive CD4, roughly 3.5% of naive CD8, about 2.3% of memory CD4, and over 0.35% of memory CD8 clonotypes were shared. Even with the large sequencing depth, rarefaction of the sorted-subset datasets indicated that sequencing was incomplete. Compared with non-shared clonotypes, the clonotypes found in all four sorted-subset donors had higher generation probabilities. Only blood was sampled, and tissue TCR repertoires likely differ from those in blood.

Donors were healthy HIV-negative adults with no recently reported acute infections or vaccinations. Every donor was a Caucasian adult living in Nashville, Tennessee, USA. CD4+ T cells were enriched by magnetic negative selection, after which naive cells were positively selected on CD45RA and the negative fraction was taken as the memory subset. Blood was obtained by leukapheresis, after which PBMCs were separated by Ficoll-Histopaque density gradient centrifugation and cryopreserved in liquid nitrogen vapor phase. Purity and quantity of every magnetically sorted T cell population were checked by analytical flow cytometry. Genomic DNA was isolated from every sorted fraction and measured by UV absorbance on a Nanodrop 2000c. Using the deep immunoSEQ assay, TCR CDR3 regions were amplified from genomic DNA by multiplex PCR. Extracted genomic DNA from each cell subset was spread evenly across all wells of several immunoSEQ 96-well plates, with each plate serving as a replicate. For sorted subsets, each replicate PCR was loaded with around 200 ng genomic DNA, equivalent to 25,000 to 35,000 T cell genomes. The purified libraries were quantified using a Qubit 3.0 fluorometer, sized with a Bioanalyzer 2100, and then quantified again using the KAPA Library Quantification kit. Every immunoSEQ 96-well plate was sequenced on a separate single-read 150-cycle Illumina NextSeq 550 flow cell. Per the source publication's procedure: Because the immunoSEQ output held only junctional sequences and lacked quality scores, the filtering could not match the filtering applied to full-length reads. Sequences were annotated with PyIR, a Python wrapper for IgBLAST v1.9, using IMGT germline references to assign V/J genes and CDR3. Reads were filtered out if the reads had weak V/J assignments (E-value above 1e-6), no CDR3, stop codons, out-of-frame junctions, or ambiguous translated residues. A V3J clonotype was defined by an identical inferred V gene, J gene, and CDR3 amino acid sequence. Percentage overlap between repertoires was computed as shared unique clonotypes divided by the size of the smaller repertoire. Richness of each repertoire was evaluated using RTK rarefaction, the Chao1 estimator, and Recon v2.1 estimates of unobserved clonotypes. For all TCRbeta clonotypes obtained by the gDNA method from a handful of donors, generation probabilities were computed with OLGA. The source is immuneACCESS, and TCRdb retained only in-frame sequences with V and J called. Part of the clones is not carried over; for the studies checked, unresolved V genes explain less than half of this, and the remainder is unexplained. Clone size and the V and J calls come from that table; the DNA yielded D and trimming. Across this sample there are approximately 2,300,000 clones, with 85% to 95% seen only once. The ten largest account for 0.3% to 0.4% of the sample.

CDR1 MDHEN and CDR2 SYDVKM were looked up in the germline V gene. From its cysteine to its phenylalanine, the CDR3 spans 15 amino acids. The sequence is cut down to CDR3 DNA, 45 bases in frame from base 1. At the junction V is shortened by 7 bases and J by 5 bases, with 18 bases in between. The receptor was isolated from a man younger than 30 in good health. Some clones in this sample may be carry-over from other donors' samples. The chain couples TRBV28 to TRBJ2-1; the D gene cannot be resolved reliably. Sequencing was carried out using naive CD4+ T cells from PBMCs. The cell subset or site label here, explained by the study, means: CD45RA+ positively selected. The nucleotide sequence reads TGTGCCAGCACCCCCTTAGTTGGAGCGCACAATGAGCAGTTCTTC. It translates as CASTPLVGAHNEQFF.